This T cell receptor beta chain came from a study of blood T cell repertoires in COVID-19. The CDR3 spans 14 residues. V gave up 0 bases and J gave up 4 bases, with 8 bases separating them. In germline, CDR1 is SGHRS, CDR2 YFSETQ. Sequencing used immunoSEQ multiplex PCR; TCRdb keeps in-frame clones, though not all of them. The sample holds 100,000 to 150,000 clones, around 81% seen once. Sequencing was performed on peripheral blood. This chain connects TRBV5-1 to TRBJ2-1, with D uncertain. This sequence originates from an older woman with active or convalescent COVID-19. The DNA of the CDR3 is TGCGCCAGCAGCTTGGCCTTCCGTTACAATGAGCAGTTCTTC. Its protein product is CASSLAFRYNEQFF.